This TCR beta chain was found in a study of T-cell reconstitution after alpha-beta-depleted transplantation in children. There are a few counts of this clonotype. What it binds is unknown. Molecular barcoding with unique molecular identifiers was used for the TCRbeta library. TCRdb itself ran the PCR reads through MiXCR, one entry per CDR3 protein. The data hold around 580,000 distinct CDR3 sequences, with over 25% observed a single time. Study-wide findings and caveats: Recipient T cells and thymic progenitors that survived gave rise to the high TCRbeta diversity observed at day 60 in some patients. A year had passed since transplant, and T-cell counts and diversity by then came mostly from newly produced T cells. Several hundred graft clones that had expanded were reportedly the source of alpha-beta T cells about two months after transplant.

Germline loops: CDR1 MNHEY, CDR2 SMNVEV (reference sequence). V lost 6 bases and J lost 5; bases outside the gene matches: 6. The CDR3 covers 13 residues. The TCR sequence derives from a boy under three years old with Wiskott-Aldrich syndrome, due to receive a stem cell transplant. The source material was PBMCs, sampled before TCRalphabeta/CD19-depleted stem cell transplant. V gene TRBV27 combines with J gene TRBJ1-1; TRBD1 agrees at 7 bases. The CDR3 DNA sequence: TGTGCCAGCAGGAACAGGGGTGGTACTGAAGCTTTCTTT. The encoded protein is CASRNRGGTEAFF.